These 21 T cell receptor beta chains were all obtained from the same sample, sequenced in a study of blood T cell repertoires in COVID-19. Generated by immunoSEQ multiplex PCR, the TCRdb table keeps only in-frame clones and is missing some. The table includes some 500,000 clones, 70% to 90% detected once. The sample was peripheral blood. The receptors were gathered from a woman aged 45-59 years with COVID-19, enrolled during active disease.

The CDR3: CARSLGGQITGELFF. CDR3 nucleotide sequence: TGTGCCAGAAGCTTAGGGGGACAGATCACCGGGGAGCTGTTTTTT. V usage is TRBV5-3 and J usage is TRBJ2-2, with 7 bases matching TRBD1. TRBV5-3 is an ORF, with its function uncertain. Trimming took 2 bases from V and 4 from J; bases not matched to a gene: 5. The CDR3 consists of 15 residues.

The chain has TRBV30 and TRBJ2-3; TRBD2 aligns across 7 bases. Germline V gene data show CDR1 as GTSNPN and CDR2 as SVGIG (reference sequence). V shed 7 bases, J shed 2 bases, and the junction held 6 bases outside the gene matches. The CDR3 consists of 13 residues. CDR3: CAFLAGFTDTQYF. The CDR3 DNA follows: TGTGCCTTTTTAGCGGGCTTCACAGATACGCAGTATTTT.

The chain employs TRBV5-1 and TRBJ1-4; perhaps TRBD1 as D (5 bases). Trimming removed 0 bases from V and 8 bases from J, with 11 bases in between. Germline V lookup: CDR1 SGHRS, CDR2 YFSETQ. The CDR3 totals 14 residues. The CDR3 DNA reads TGCGCCAGCAGCTTGGGGGGCGTCAAGGAAAAACTGTTTTTT. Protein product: CASSLGGVKEKLFF.

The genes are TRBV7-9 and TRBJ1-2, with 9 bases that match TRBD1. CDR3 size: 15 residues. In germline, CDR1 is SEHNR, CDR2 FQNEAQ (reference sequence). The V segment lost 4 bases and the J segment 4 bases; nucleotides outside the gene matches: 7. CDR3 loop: CASSSRDREAYGYTF. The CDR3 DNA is TGTGCCAGCAGCTCACGGGACAGGGAGGCCTATGGCTACACCTTC.

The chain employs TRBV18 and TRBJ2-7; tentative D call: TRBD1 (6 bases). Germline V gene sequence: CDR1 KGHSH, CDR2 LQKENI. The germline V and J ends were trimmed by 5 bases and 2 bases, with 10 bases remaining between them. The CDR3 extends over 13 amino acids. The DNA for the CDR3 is TGTGCCAGCTCATTTTCAGGGGCCTACGAGCAGTACTTC. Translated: CASSFSGAYEQYF.

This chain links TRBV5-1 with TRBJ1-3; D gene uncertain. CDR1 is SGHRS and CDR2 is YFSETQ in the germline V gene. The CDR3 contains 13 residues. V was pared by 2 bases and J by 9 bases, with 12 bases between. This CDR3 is CASSFGQAGTIYF. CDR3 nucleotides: TGCGCCAGCAGCTTCGGTCAGGCCGGCACCATATATTTT. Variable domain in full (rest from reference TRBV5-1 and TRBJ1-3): KAGVTQTPRYLIKTRGQQVTLSCSPISGHRSVSWYQQTPGQGLQFLFEYFSETQRNKGNFPGRFSGRQFSNSRSEMNVSTLELGDSALYLCASSFGQAGTIYFGEGSWLTVV.

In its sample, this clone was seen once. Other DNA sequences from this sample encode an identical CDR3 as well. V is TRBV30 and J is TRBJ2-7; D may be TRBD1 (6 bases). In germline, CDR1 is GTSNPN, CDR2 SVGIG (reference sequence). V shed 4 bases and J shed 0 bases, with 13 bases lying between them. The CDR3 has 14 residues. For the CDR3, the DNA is TGTGCCTGGACGCAGGGGACGGGCTCCTACGAGCAGTACTTC. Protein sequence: CAWTQGTGSYEQYF.

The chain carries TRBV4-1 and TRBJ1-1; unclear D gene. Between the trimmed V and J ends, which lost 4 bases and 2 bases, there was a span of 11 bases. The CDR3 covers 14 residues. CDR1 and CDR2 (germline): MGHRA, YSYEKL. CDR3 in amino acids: CASSLTAFNTEAFF. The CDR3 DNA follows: TGCGCCAGCAGCCTAACAGCCTTCAACACTGAAGCTTTCTTT.

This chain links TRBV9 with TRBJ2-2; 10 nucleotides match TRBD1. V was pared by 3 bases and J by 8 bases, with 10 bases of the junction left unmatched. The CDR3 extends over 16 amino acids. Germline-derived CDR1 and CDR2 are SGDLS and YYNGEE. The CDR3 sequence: CASSADRGLLVGELFF. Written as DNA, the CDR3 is TGTGCCAGCAGCGCCGACAGGGGGCTTCTCGTGGGGGAGCTGTTTTTT.

Here the CDR3 DNA reads TGTGCCTGGAGTGTACTAGGTCCTGAAGCTTTCTTT. Amino acid sequence: CAWSVLGPEAFF. The chain couples TRBV30 to TRBJ1-1, with D hard to call. The CDR3 extends over 12 amino acids. Trimming took 0 bases from V and 6 from J, leaving 8 bases between them. From germline, CDR1 is GTSNPN and CDR2 SVGIG (reference sequence).

In DNA form, the CDR3 reads TGTGCCAGCTCAACCCCGGCGGGGAGCACAGATACGCAGTATTTT. Its translation: CASSTPAGSTDTQYF. This rearrangement joins TRBV18 to TRBJ2-3, with D perhaps TRBD2 (6 bases). V was pared by 5 bases and J by 0 bases, with 12 bases between. The V gene's germline CDR1 is KGHSH and CDR2 LQKENI. This CDR3 spans 15 amino acids.

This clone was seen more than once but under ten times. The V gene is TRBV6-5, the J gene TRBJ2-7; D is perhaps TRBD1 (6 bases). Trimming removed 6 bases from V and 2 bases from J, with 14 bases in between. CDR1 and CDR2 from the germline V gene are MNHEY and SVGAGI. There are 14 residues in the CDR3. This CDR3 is CASRGTRHPYEQYF. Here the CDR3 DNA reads TGTGCCAGCAGAGGGACAAGGCACCCCTACGAGCAGTACTTC.

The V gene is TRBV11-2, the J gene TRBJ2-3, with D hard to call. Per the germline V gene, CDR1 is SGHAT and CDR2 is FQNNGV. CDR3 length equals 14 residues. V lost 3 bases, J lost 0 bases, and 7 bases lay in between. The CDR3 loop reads CASSLLASTDTQYF. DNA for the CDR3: TGTGCCAGCAGCTTGCTGGCTAGCACAGATACGCAGTATTTT.

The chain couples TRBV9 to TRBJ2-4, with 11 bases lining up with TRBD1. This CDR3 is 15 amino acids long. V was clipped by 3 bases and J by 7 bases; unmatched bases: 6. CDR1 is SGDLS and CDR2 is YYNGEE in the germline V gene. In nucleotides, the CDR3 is TGTGCCAGCAGCGACATCGGACAGGGGGCGAACATTCAGTACTTC. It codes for CASSDIGQGANIQYF.

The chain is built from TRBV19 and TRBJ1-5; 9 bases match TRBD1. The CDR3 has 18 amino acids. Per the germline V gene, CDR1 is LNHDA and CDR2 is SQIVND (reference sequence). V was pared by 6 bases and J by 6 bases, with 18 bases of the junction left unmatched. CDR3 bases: TGTGCCAGTAGCACCACCCCACCGGGACAGGGTGCCAGTCAGCCCCAGCATTTT. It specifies CASSTTPPGQGASQPQHF.

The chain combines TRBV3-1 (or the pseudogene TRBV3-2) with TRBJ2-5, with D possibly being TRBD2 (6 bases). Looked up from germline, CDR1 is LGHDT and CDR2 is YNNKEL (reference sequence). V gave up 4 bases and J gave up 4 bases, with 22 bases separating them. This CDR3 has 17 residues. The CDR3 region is CASSPLADPRPRETQYF. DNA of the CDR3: TGTGCCAGCAGCCCACTAGCCGACCCAAGACCTCGAGAGACCCAGTACTTC.

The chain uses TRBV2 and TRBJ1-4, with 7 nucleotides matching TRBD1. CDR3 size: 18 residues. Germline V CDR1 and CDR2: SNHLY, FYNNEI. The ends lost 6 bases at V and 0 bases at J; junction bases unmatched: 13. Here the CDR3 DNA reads TGTGCCAGCAGGCGAATAGCGGACAGGATTCCAACTAATGAAAAACTGTTTTTT. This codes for CASRRIADRIPTNEKLFF.

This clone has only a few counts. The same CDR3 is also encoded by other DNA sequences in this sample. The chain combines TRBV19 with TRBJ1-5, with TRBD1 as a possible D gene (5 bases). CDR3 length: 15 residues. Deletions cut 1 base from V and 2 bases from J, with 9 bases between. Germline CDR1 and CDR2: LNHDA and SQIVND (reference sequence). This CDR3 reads CASSIVGGGNQPQHF. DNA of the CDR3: TGTGCCAGTAGTATAGTTGGGGGGGGCAATCAGCCCCAGCATTTT.

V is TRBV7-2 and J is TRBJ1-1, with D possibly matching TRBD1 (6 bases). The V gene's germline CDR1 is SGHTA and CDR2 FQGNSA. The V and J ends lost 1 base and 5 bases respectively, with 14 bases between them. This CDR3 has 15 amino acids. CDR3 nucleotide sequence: TGTGCCAGCAGCTTAGAAGGCAGGGGCTTTACTGAAGCTTTCTTT. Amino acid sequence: CASSLEGRGFTEAFF.

CDR3 in DNA: TGTGCCTGGAGTGCCGCAGGGGGCTCACCCCTCCACTTT. Amino acids: CAWSAAGGSPLHF. The genes are TRBV30 and TRBJ1-6, with 8 bases lining up with TRBD1. V was pared by 1 base and J by 10 bases, with 3 bases of the junction left unmatched. There are 13 residues in the CDR3. Germline-derived CDR1 and CDR2 are GTSNPN and SVGIG (reference sequence).

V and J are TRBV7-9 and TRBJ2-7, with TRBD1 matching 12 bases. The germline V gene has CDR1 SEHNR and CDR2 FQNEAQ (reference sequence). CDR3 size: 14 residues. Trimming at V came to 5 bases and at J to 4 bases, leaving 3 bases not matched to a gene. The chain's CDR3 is CASSQGQGAYEQYF. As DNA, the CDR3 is TGTGCCAGCAGCCAGGGACAGGGGGCTTACGAGCAGTACTTC.